This TCR beta chain emerged from a study of siplizumab effects on memory and regulatory T cells. V lost 3 bases, J lost 3 bases, and 14 bases stayed unmatched. CDR1 is GTSNPN, CDR2 SVGIG, per germline (reference sequence). This CDR3 region has 17 residues. Notes on the study in general: Naive-or-memory phenotypes were unassignable for roughly 80-96% of proliferating CD4+ or CD8+ clones. Versus more than 25% in controls, the mappable alloreactive CD4+ clones averaged about 69% Treg-derived with siplizumab. Naive T cells apparently outstripped memory cells in diversity and seemed major alloresponse contributors.

The study assayed around 9.2 x 10^4 TCR templates per sample. Using immunoSEQ multiplex PCR, the repertoire was profiled, and TCRdb retains in-frame clones only, with some absent. Counted here are 110,000 or so clones, approximately 94% occurring once; the ten biggest clones make up 0.32%. This clone was seen a single time. The target antigen is unknown. The clonotype originates from a human donor in good health. The sample taken for sequencing was CD4+ T cells sorted from blood. The V call is TRBV30, the J call TRBJ1-1; TRBD1 matches at 9 bases. CDR3 bases: TGTGCCTGGAGACAAAAAAATGCTTGGACAGGGGACACTGAAGCTTTCTTT. Translation gives CAWRQKNAWTGDTEAFF.